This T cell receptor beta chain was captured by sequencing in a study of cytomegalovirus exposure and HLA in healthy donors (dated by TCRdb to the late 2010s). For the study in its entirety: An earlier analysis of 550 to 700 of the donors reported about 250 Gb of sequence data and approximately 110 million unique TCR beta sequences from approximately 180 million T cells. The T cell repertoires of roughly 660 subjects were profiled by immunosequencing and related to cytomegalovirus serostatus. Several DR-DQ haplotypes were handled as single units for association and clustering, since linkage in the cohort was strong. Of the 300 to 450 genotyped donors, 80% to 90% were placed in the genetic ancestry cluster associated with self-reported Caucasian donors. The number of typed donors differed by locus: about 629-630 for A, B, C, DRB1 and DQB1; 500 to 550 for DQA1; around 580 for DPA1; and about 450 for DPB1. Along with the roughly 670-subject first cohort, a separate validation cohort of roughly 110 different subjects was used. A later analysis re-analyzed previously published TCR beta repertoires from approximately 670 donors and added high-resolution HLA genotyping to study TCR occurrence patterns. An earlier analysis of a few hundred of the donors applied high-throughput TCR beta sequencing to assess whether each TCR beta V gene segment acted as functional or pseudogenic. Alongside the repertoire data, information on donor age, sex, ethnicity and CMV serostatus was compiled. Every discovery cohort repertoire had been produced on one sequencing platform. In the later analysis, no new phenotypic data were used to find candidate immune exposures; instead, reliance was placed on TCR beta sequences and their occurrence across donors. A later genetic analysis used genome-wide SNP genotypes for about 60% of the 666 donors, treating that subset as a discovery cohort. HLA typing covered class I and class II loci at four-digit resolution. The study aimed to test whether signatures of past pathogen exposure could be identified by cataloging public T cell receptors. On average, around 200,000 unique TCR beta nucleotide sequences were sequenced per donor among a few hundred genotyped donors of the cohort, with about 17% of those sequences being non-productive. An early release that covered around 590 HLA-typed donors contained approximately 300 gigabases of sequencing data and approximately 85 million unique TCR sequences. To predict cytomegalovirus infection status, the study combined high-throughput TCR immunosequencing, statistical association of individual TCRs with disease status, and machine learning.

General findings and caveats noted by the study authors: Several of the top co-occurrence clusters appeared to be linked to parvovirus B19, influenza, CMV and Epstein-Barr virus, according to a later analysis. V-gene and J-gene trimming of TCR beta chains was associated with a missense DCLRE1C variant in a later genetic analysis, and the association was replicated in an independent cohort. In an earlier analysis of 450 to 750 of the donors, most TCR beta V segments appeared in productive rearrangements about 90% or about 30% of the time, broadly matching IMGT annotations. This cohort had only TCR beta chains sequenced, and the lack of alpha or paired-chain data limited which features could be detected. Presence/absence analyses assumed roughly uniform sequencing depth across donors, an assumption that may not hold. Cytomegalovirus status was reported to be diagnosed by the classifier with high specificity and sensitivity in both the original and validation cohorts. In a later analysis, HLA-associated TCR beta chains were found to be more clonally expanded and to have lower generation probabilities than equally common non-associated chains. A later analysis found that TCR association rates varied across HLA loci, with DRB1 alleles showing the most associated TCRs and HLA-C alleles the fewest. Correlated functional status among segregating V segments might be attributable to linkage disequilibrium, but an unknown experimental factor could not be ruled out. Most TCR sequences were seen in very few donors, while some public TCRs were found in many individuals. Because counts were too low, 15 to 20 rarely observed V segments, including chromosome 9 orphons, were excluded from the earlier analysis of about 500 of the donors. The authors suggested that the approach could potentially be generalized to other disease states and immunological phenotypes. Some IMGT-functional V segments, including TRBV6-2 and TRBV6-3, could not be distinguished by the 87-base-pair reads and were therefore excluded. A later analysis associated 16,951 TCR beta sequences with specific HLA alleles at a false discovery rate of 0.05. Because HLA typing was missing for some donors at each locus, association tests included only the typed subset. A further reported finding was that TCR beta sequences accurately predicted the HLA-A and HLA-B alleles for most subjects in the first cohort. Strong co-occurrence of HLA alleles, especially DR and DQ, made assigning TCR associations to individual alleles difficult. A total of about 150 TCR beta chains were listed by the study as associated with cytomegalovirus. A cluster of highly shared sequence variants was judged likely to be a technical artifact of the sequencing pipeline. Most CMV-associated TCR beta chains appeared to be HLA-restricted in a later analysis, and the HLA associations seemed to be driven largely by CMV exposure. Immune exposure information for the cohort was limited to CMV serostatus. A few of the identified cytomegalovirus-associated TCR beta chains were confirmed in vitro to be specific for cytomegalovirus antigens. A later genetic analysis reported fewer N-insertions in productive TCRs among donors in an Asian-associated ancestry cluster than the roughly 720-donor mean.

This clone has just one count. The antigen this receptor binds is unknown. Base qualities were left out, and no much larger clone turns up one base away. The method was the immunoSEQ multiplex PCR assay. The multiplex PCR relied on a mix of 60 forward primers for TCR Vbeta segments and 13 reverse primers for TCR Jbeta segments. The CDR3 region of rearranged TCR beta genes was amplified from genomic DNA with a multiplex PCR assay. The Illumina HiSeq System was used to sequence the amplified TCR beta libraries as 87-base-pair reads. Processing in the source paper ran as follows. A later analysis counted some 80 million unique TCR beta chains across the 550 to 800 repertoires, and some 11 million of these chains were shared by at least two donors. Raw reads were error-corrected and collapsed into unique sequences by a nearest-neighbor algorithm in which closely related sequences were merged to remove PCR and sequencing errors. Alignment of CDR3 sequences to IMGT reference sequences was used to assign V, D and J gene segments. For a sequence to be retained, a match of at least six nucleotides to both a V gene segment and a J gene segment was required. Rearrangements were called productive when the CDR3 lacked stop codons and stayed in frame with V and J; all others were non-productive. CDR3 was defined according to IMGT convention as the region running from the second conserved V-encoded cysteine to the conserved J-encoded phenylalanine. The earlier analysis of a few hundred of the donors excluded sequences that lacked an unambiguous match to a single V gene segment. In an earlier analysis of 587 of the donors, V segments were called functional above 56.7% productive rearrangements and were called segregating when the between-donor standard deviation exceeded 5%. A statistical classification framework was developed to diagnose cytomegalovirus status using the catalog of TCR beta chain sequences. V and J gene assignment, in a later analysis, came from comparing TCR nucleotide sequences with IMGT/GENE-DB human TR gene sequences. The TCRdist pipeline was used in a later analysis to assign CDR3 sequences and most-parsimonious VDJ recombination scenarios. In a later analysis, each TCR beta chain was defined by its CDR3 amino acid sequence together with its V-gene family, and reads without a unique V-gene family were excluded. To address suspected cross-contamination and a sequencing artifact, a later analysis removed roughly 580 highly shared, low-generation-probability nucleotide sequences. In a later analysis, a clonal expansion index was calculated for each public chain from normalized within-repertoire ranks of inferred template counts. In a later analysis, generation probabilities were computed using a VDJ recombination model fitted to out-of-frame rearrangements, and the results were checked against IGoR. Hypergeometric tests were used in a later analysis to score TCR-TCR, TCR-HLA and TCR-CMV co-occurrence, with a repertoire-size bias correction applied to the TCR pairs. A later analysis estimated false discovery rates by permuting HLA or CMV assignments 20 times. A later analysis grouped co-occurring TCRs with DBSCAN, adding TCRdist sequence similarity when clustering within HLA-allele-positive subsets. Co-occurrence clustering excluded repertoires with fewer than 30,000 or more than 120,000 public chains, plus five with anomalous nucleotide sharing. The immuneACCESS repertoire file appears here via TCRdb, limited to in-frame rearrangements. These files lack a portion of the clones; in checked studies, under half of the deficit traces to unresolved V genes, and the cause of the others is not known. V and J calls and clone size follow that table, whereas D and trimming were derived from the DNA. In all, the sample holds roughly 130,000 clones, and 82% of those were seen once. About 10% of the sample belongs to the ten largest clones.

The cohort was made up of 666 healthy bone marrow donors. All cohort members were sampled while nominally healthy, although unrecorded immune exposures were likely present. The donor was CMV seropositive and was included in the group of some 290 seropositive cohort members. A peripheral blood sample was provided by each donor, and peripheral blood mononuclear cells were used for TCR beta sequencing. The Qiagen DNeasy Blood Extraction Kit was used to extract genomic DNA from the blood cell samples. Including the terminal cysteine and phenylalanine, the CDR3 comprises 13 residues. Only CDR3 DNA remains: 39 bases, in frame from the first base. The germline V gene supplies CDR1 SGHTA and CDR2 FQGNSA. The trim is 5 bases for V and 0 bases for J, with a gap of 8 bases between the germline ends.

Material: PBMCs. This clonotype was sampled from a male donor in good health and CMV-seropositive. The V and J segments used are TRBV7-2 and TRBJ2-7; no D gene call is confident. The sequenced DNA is TGTGCCAGCAGCCCAATCATCTCCTACGAGCAGTACTTC. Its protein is CASSPIISYEQYF.